The clone carrying this TCR beta chain was seen a handful of times. Its cognate antigen is unknown. The data belong to a study of blood T cells in healthy people across ages. The CDR3 contains 10 residues. The V gene's germline CDR1 is DFQATT and CDR2 SNEGSKA (reference sequence). The V end lost 1 base, the J end lost 5 bases, and 2 bases lay between the germline ends. The study drew donors from healthy Caucasian individuals in Russia aged about 6 to 100. The study, taken as a whole, reports: Higher diversity and more naive CD4+ cells were features of long-lived donors, compared to aged donors. TCR beta diversity per million T cells fell roughly linearly with age. Using unsorted PBMCs precluded a conclusive naive versus antigen-experienced comparison.

A second 7 to 11 cycle PCR used barcoded and J-beta primers. TCRdb redid the calling of the 5' RACE reads with MiXCR, one entry per CDR3 protein. The sample carries 1.2 million to 1.5 million distinct CDR3 sequences, roughly 40% recorded once. The TCR originated in a woman between 18 and 30 years old in good health. This chain links TRBV20-1 with TRBJ1-2, with D unresolved. The sample consisted of blood. CDR3 amino acids: CSARGYGYTF. The CDR3, as DNA: TGCAGTGCTAGAGGATATGGCTACACCTTC.